These T cell receptor beta chains were read from a single sample in a study of tumor-infiltrating lymphocytes in primary liver carcinoma. MiXCR, run by TCRdb on the multiplex PCR reads, gives a single entry per CDR3 protein. The table lists more than 150,000 distinct CDR3 sequences, 50% to 75% of them singletons. The sample taken for sequencing was peripheral blood. The source of these receptors is a middle-aged man with primary liver carcinoma and hepatitis B virus infection. Each CDR3 is given with its conserved first and last residue. Fields, in order: CDR3 length, V gene, CDR3 protein.

>13|TRBV19
CASSIATTYEQYF
>17|TRBV4-1
CASSQEDRRGSNQPQHF
>14|TRBV11-2
CASSAGTEQETQYF
>14|TRBV30
CAWSPPGSTYEQYF
>16|TRBV6-6
CASSYSTGTVNQPQHF
>17|TRBV4-2
CASSQAGSPRWSGEQYF
>14|TRBV29-1
CSATALEVGNELFF
>13|TRBV4-1
CASSLREGETHYF
>12|TRBV29-1
CSVDRQGGEQYF
>12|TRBV7-8
CASSFTGAEQYF
>16|TRBV29-1
CSVEDAAGMDTDAQYF
>14|TRBV5-1
CASSAGTTTGELFF
>15|TRBV11-2
CASSPGRGRNTEAFF
>11|TRBV29-1
CSVLESIGYTF
>16|TRBV6-5
CASGYSRTGGGYGYTF
>17|TRBV11-2
CASSLESRRGRQDTQYF
>14|TRBV6-5
CASSLARDLYEQYF
>17|TRBV4-1
CASSQGVAGMGIDEQFF
>14|TRBV11-2
CASSGGATNEKLVF
>17|TRBV11-2
CVGSSPSGRTIPGELFF
>14|TRBV7-3
CASSLGLANTEAFF
>14|TRBV6-1
CVSQDRGTSDTQYF
>13|TRBV11-2
CASARQNQETQYF
>16|TRBV10-1
CASSEAEGASTDTQYF
>17|TRBV4-1
CASSQRALGSGSYEQYF
>13|TRBV29-1
CSVAGQGWSEQFF
>16|TRBV10-3
CAISQRVGQGAYEQNF
>12|TRBV6-2/TRBV6-3
CASRDRGTEAFF
>17|TRBV4-1
CASSQARNVRSYNEQFF
>18|TRBV11-2
CASSLDGDRGRRYIEAFF
>16|TRBV6-6
CASSYVVGATNQPQHF
>13|TRBV5-6
CASSLEDRYEQYF
>13|TRBV12-3/TRBV12-4
CASTRDTTYEQYF
>13|TRBV11-2
CASSFLYGCEQYF
>12|TRBV12-3/TRBV12-4
CASTRGDHPQHF
>14|TRBV4-2
CASSRDTGVQPQHF
>15|TRBV4-1
CASSQFHWFTDTQYF
>13|TRBV28
CASSLSGPLEQYF
>14|TRBV7-9
CASSGLAGKNEQFF
>15|TRBV11-2
CASSLLERANNEQFF
>14|TRBV6-7
CASRKVVWANVLTF
>11|TRBV10-2
CASGMNYEQYF
>13|TRBV6-5
CASSFGTEYEHYF
>11|TRBV28
CASSFLSGYTF
>17|TRBV5-4
CASSTVTGTSGADTQYF
>14|TRBV14
CASSQAAWSYEQYF
>11|TRBV6-2/TRBV6-3
CASSQGAEAFF
>16|TRBV10-2
CASSESGAVYNSPLHF
>15|TRBV11-2
CASSRTGVKYNELFF